The clone carrying this T cell receptor beta chain has just a few counts. The time point: patch test 1, 2 weeks after DPC sensitization. As for treatment: therapeutic diphenylcyclopropenone sensitization with weekly scalp DPC. The data are from a study of human T cells and chemical hapten exposure. Study processing details: A per-sample median of around 100,000 TCRs was observed, with a range of about 20,000 to 750,000. From the RACE reads, TCRdb called clonotypes with MiXCR, one entry per CDR3 protein. TCRdb assigned the V and J calls; the authors' analysis was not used. The table has 75,000 to 100,000 distinct CDR3 sequences, about 11% seen once. The ends were cut back, 4 bases at V and 0 bases at J, with 7 bases in the middle. This CDR3 is built from 14 residues. Germline V gene sequence: CDR1 SGHRS, CDR2 YFSETQ.

The sequence was collected from a woman aged 55-69 years with alopecia areata. Some clones in this sample may be carry-over from other donors' samples. This chain connects TRBV5-1 to TRBJ2-2; no firm D call. Sequences were derived from whole blood, sampled in connection with sensitization to the hapten diphenylcyclopropenone (DPC). CDR3 residues: CASSLYTNTGELFF. The CDR3 DNA sequence: TGCGCCAGCAGCCTGTACACGAACACCGGGGAGCTGTTTTTT.